Shown below are 32 T cell receptor beta chains from a single sample sequenced in a study of vaccination and CD4 T cells after COVID-19. These receptors are not linked to any known antigen. The study sequenced cultured CD4+ T cell DNA using the Oncomine TCR Beta short-read assay. Each CDR3 protein is one row after TCRdb ran MiXCR on the PCR reads. The data hold under 30,000 distinct CDR3 sequences, with about 67% observed a single time. The treatment was: approximately 10-day PBMC culture with coronavirus spike peptide pools or control peptides (ViraFEST assay). The sequencing used CD4+ T cells from blood, cultured in vitro, collected after SARS-CoV-2 vaccination. Receptors were obtained from a human donor who received a COVID-19 vaccine.

V and J are TRBV6-2 or TRBV6-3 and TRBJ1-5; TRBD1 might be the D (5 bases). V lost 2 bases and J 6 bases, leaving 14 bases between the germline ends. Germline V gene sequence: CDR1 MNHEY, CDR2 SVGEGT. This CDR3 has 15 amino acids. The CDR3 coding sequence is TGTGCCAGCAGTTACGGAGGGGAGTCCCGTCAGCCCCAGCATTTT. Encoded protein: CASSYGGESRQPQHF.

The chain couples TRBV6-1 to TRBJ1-1; a possible D gene is TRBD1 (6 bases). V lost 1 base and J 5 bases, leaving 14 bases between the germline ends. CDR3 length: 15 residues. CDR1 MNHNS and CDR2 SASEGT come from the germline V gene. The CDR3 DNA sequence: TGTGCCAGCAGTGAAGAAGTGGGGACATCGACTGAAGCTTTCTTT. This encodes CASSEEVGTSTEAFF.

The chain is built from TRBV19 and TRBJ2-7, with D tentatively TRBD1 (7 bases). Per the germline V gene, CDR1 is LNHDA and CDR2 is SQIVND (reference sequence). The length of the CDR3 is 13 residues. V lost 3 bases and J 5 bases, leaving 11 bases between the germline ends. In DNA form, the CDR3 reads TGTGCCAGTAGTATCGCAGGGGGGCACGAGCAGTACTTC. It encodes CASSIAGGHEQYF.

The chain employs TRBV6-1 and TRBJ2-5, with 14 bases identical to TRBD2. J lost 5 bases, V lost 4 bases, and 9 bases had no gene match. The CDR3 extends over 17 amino acids. Germline V lookup: CDR1 MNHNS, CDR2 SASEGT. The CDR3 here is CASSGTSGGSLGETQYF. CDR3 sequence (DNA): TGTGCCAGCAGTGGGACTAGCGGGGGGTCCCTTGGGGAGACCCAGTACTTC.

This clonotype was picked up a small number of times. The chain carries TRBV7-2 and TRBJ2-3; either TRBD1 or TRBD2 may supply D (6 bases each). With 4 bases removed from V and 5 bases from J, the gap between germline ends came to 16 bases. Germline loops: CDR1 SGHTA, CDR2 FQGNSA. CDR3 length: 15 residues. The CDR3 sequence is CASSSKSGGLDTQYF. The CDR3 DNA follows: TGTGCCAGCAGCTCTAAATCCGGGGGCTTAGATACGCAGTATTTT.

V usage is TRBV7-2 and J usage is TRBJ1-3, with D unclear. The CDR3 covers 14 residues. The germline V and J ends were trimmed by 1 base and 2 bases, with 6 bases remaining between them. Germline V gene sequence: CDR1 SGHTA, CDR2 FQGNSA. CDR3 in amino acids: CASSLGETGNTIYF. Here the CDR3 DNA reads TGTGCCAGCAGCTTAGGAGAGACTGGAAACACCATATATTTT.

This sequence joins TRBV5-1 and TRBJ1-4, with 7 positions matching TRBD1. J lost 0 bases, V lost 4 bases, and 3 bases had no gene match. This CDR3 has 15 residues. The germline CDR1 and CDR2 sequences are SGHRS and YFSETQ. CDR3 sequence (DNA): TGCGCCAGCAGCCTCGGGACAGCAACTAATGAAAAACTGTTTTTT. Amino acid sequence: CASSLGTATNEKLFF.

The chain employs TRBV5-1 and TRBJ1-2, with a possible D match to TRBD1 (6 bases). CDR1 is SGHRS and CDR2 is YFSETQ in the germline V gene. This CDR3 has 16 amino acids. V lost 0 bases, J lost 2 bases, and 14 bases lay in between. In nucleotides, the CDR3 is TGCGCCAGCAGCTTGGCCTTGGGAGGGGGAAACTATGGCTACACCTTC. Translated: CASSLALGGGNYGYTF.

The rearrangement uses TRBV4-2 and TRBJ2-3; 11 bases line up with TRBD2. Germline V CDR1 and CDR2: LGHNA, YNFKEQ. With 4 bases clipped from V and 4 bases from J, the junction kept 4 bases outside the gene matches. The CDR3 contains 15 residues. DNA for the CDR3: TGTGCCAGCAGCCTTAGCGGGGGGGCAGCAGATACGCAGTATTTT. It yields the protein CASSLSGGAADTQYF.

The CDR3 spells CASSENRGRVGYTF. CDR3 bases: TGTGCCAGCAGTGAGAACAGGGGGCGAGTTGGCTACACCTTC. The genes are TRBV2 and TRBJ1-2, with 9 nucleotides matching TRBD1. Germline trimming cut 3 bases from V and 7 bases from J; bases unmatched to any gene: 6. In germline, CDR1 is SNHLY, CDR2 FYNNEI. The CDR3 runs to 14 residues.

J is TRBJ1-1 and V is TRBV20-1; D is unclear. The CDR3 consists of 13 residues. Deletions cut 2 bases from V and 2 bases from J, with 9 bases between. CDR1 is DFQATT, CDR2 SNEGSKA, per germline (reference sequence). The CDR3 is CSARNPLNTEAFF. The CDR3 coding sequence is TGCAGTGCTAGAAACCCACTTAACACTGAAGCTTTCTTT.

CDR3 nucleotides: TGTGCCAGCAGTTTTTTGAGATATAGCAATCAGCCCCAGCATTTT. This sequence encodes CASSFLRYSNQPQHF. The V gene is TRBV28, the J gene TRBJ1-5; no clear D. Per the germline V gene, CDR1 is MDHEN and CDR2 is SYDVKM. This CDR3 is 15 amino acids long. Trimming pared 3 bases from V and 0 bases from J, leaving 9 bases between.

This rearrangement joins TRBV5-1 to TRBJ2-5; D may correspond to TRBD1 or TRBD2 (6 bases each). Trimming stripped 4 bases from V and 5 bases from J, with 12 bases between. CDR1 is SGHRS, CDR2 YFSETQ, per germline. This CDR3 region has 13 residues. CDR3: CASSVQGGETQYF. CDR3 nucleotides: TGCGCCAGCAGCGTCCAAGGGGGGGAGACCCAGTACTTC. The full variable domain, in which reference TRBV5-1 and TRBJ2-5 provide the parts outside the CDR3, is KAGVTQTPRYLIKTRGQQVTLSCSPISGHRSVSWYQQTPGQGLQFLFEYFSETQRNKGNFPGRFSGRQFSNSRSEMNVSTLELGDSALYLCASSVQGGETQYFGPGTRLLVL.

The rearrangement uses TRBV7-9 and TRBJ2-1, with D perhaps matching TRBD1 or TRBD2 (6 bases each). Trimming cost V 4 bases and J 1 base, with 23 bases left between them. The CDR3 is 19 residues long. Germline V gene sequence: CDR1 SEHNR, CDR2 FQNEAQ (reference sequence). The chain's CDR3 is CASSSGARGGPGSYNEQFF. CDR3 bases: TGTGCCAGCAGCTCAGGGGCTAGAGGGGGGCCAGGATCCTACAATGAGCAGTTCTTC.

J is TRBJ2-3 and V is TRBV20-1; 13 bases fit TRBD2. The CDR3 consists of 16 residues. Looked up from germline, CDR1 is DFQATT and CDR2 is SNEGSKA (reference sequence). Germline trimming cut 7 bases from V and 2 bases from J; bases unmatched to any gene: 9. CDR3 sequence (DNA): TGCAGTGGCCGCGGGACTAGCGGGGACGTCACAGATACGCAGTATTTT. Encoded protein: CSGRGTSGDVTDTQYF.

The chain recombines TRBV21-1 with TRBJ1-2; the D call TRBD1 from the table was never checked on the DNA. TRBV21-1 is marked as a pseudogene. The CDR3 covers 15 residues. CDR3 residues: CASSTGTGTGTYYTF. DNA for the CDR3: TGTGCCAGCAGCACCGGGACCGGGACAGGGACATACTACACCTTC.

The chain joins TRBV24-1 to TRBJ2-5, with 8 bases matching TRBD1. CDR3 length: 19 residues. Germline-derived CDR1 and CDR2 are KGHDR and SFDVKD. Trimming removed 3 bases from V and 4 bases from J; junction bases left unmatched: 18. The CDR3: CATSDRDSAGGGSRETQYF. In nucleotides, the CDR3 is TGTGCCACCAGTGATAGAGACTCCGCAGGGGGCGGTTCGCGAGAGACCCAGTACTTC.

Here the CDR3 DNA reads TGTGCCAGCAGAAGGTCTAGCGGGGGCCTCAGTCAAGAGACCCAGTACTTC. Translated, it gives CASRRSSGGLSQETQYF. This sequence joins TRBV2 and TRBJ2-5; 10 positions agree with TRBD2. Germline loops: CDR1 SNHLY, CDR2 FYNNEI. The V gene end was trimmed by 6 bases and the J gene end by 2 bases; junction bases not matched to a gene: 12. The CDR3 has 17 amino acids.

The rearrangement links TRBV19 to TRBJ2-5; tentative D call: TRBD2 (7 bases). The germline V gene has CDR1 LNHDA and CDR2 SQIVND (reference sequence). This CDR3 is 14 amino acids long. V was trimmed by 5 bases and J by 1 base, leaving 11 bases between them. The CDR3 coding sequence is TGTGCCAGTAGTTCCGGGGGGCCCCAAGAGACCCAGTACTTC. It encodes CASSSGGPQETQYF.

This rearrangement joins TRBV18 to TRBJ2-5, with D unclear. The germline V gene has CDR1 KGHSH and CDR2 LQKENI. V lost 6 bases to trimming and J lost 2 bases, with 10 bases between them. The length of the CDR3 is 13 residues. The CDR3 sequence: CASSPNPQETQYF. In DNA form, the CDR3 reads TGTGCCAGCTCCCCAAACCCACAAGAGACCCAGTACTTC. Variable domain in full (rest from reference TRBV18 and TRBJ2-5): NAGVMQNPRHLVRRRGQEARLRCSPMKGHSHVYWYRQLPEEGLKFMVYLQKENIIDESGMPKERFSAEFPKEGPSILRIQQVVRGDSAAYFCASSPNPQETQYFGPGTRLLVL.

The V gene is TRBV2, the J gene TRBJ2-5; the match to TRBD2 covers 9 bases. Germline CDR1 is SNHLY and CDR2 is FYNNEI. V lost 7 bases, J lost 1 base, and 10 bases stayed unmatched. This CDR3 comprises 16 residues. The CDR3 DNA reads as TGTGCCAGCAAGGGTCGCAGACTAGCGGCCCAAGAGACCCAGTACTTC. Amino acid sequence: CASKGRRLAAQETQYF.

The rearrangement links TRBV5-1 to TRBJ2-5, with D possibly matching TRBD1 (5 bases). The CDR3 is 14 residues long. V shed 4 bases and J shed 0 bases, with 10 bases lying between them. CDR1 SGHRS and CDR2 YFSETQ come from the germline V gene. The CDR3 DNA follows: TGCGCCAGCAGCACTGACAGCTACCAAGAGACCCAGTACTTC. Translated: CASSTDSYQETQYF. The full variable domain, its missing parts supplied by reference TRBV5-1 and TRBJ2-5, is KAGVTQTPRYLIKTRGQQVTLSCSPISGHRSVSWYQQTPGQGLQFLFEYFSETQRNKGNFPGRFSGRQFSNSRSEMNVSTLELGDSALYLCASSTDSYQETQYFGPGTRLLVL.

The chain employs TRBV6-5 and TRBJ2-7; 8 positions match TRBD1. Germline-derived CDR1 and CDR2 are MNHEY and SVGAGI. Losses at the gene ends were 3 bases for V and 6 bases for J; bases not matched to a gene: 13. The CDR3 extends over 16 amino acids. The CDR3 is CASSYTTGEEGGEQYF. For the CDR3, the DNA is TGTGCCAGCAGTTATACGACAGGGGAAGAAGGGGGCGAGCAGTACTTC.

This clonotype showed up just once. V is TRBV20-1 and J is TRBJ1-5; D gene uncertain. V was clipped by 3 bases and J by 5 bases, with 14 bases between them. Germline CDR1 reads DFQATT; CDR2 reads SNEGSKA (reference sequence). The CDR3 has 14 residues. The CDR3 DNA is TGCAGTGCTAGTTTCGGGATGTCCGATCAGCCCCAGCATTTT. Its protein product is CSASFGMSDQPQHF.

To note about this clonotype: One end of the junction does not line up with germline, which may come from a read error. V is TRBV6-1 and J is TRBJ2-7; 8 nucleotides match TRBD1. The germline CDR1 and CDR2 sequences are MNHNS and SASEGT. The length of the CDR3 is 17 residues. CDR3 in amino acids: CASSELPPGTGSYKQYF. CDR3 coding DNA: TGTGCCAGCAGTGAGCTTCCCCCCGGGACAGGAAGCTACAAGCAGTACTTC.

This clonotype has more than one count but fewer than ten. The V call is TRBV2, the J call TRBJ2-7; D is uncertain. Germline values: CDR1 SNHLY, CDR2 FYNNEI. This CDR3 region has 12 residues. The V end lost 3 bases, the J end lost 5 bases, and 8 bases lay between the germline ends. The CDR3 loop is CASSDESHEQYF. CDR3 DNA: TGTGCCAGCAGTGATGAGTCCCACGAGCAGTACTTC.

This clonotype came up once. The V call is TRBV7-2, the J call TRBJ1-2; possible D gene TRBD1, 6 bases. Germline V CDR1 and CDR2: SGHTA, FQGNSA. V was shortened by 4 bases and J by 8 bases, with 14 bases between the two germline ends. CDR3 size: 13 residues. CDR3 sequence (DNA): TGTGCCAGCAGCTCCTCGGGGGGCTGGGGCTACACCTTC. Protein sequence: CASSSSGGWGYTF. The whole variable domain, remainder taken from reference TRBV7-2 and TRBJ1-2, is GAGVSQSPSNKVTEKGKDVELRCDPISGHTALYWYRQSLGQGLEFLIYFQGNSAPDKSGLPSDRFSAERTGGSVSTLTIQRTQQEDSAVYLCASSSSGGWGYTFGSGTRLTVV.

The chain is built from TRBV7-2 and TRBJ1-1; D may be TRBD1 (5 bases). Trimming removed 5 bases at V and 5 bases at J, with 12 bases between. The CDR3 spans 13 residues. Germline CDR1 and CDR2: SGHTA and FQGNSA. CDR3 in amino acids: CASSPKGWTEAFF. The DNA of the CDR3 is TGTGCCAGCAGCCCGAAGGGGTGGACTGAAGCTTTCTTT. Full variable domain (outside the CDR3, taken from reference TRBV7-2 and TRBJ1-1): GAGVSQSPSNKVTEKGKDVELRCDPISGHTALYWYRQSLGQGLEFLIYFQGNSAPDKSGLPSDRFSAERTGGSVSTLTIQRTQQEDSAVYLCASSPKGWTEAFFGQGTRLTVV.

The CDR3 nucleotides are TGTGCCACCAGCAGAGACCTGAACACTGAAGCTTTCTTT. Translation: CATSRDLNTEAFF. The rearrangement links TRBV15 to TRBJ1-1; no definite D call. Trimming removed 0 bases from V and 0 bases from J, with 2 bases in between. The CDR3 sequence is 13 residues long. CDR1 and CDR2 from the germline V gene are LNHNV and YYDKDF (reference sequence).

This chain uses TRBV7-2 with TRBJ2-1; D remains unclear. Germline V gene sequence: CDR1 SGHTA, CDR2 FQGNSA. There are 15 residues in the CDR3. V lost 1 base and J lost 4, with 11 bases in between. Here the CDR3 DNA reads TGTGCCAGCAGCTTAGGGGATGGCGGATACAATGAGCAGTTCTTC. This codes for CASSLGDGGYNEQFF. The variable domain in full, with the rest retrieved from reference TRBV7-2 and TRBJ2-1, is GAGVSQSPSNKVTEKGKDVELRCDPISGHTALYWYRQSLGQGLEFLIYFQGNSAPDKSGLPSDRFSAERTGGSVSTLTIQRTQQEDSAVYLCASSLGDGGYNEQFFGPGTRLTVL.

J is TRBJ1-6 and V is TRBV20-1; TRBD1 aligns across 7 bases. Germline V CDR1 and CDR2: DFQATT, SNEGSKA (reference sequence). The length of the CDR3 is 14 residues. Trimming at V came to 1 base and at J to 7 bases, leaving 4 bases not matched to a gene. The DNA for the CDR3 is TGCAGTGCTAGAGTGCAGGGGGGAAATTCACCCCTCCACTTT. It translates to CSARVQGGNSPLHF.

The chain links TRBV30 to TRBJ1-2; TRBD1 agrees at 9 bases. Looked up from germline, CDR1 is GTSNPN and CDR2 is SVGIG (reference sequence). With 1 base clipped from V and 1 base from J, the junction kept 1 base outside the gene matches. This CDR3 comprises 14 residues. The CDR3 coding sequence is TGTGCCTGGAGTGCGGACAGGGGTAACTATGGCTACACCTTC. Its protein is CAWSADRGNYGYTF.